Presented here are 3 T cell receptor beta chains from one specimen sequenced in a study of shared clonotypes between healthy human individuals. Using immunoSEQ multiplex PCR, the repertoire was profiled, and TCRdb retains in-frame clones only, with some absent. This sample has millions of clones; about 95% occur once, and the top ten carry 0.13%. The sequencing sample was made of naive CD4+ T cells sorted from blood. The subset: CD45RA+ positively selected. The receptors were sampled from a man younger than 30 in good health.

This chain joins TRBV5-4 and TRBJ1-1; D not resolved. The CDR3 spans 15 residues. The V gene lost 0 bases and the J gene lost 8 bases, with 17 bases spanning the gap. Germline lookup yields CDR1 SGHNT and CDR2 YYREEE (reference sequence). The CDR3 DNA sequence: TGTGCCAGCAGCTTGGCCGGGTCCCTCCGTAGGGAAGCTTTCTTT. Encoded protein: CASSLAGSLRREAFF.

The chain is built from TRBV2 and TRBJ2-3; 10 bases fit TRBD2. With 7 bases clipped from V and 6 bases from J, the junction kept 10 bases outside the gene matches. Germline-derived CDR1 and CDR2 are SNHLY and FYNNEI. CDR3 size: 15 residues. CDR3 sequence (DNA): TGTGCCAGCATACTAGCGGGGTTTTTGGCCGATACGCAGTATTTT. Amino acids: CASILAGFLADTQYF.

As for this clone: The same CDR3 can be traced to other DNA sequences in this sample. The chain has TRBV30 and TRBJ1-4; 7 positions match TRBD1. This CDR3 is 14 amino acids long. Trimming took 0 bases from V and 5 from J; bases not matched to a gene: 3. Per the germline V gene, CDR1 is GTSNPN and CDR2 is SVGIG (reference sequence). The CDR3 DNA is TGTGCCTGGAGTGTGGGACAGTTAAATGAAAAACTGTTTTTT. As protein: CAWSVGQLNEKLFF.